The rows below give T cell receptor beta chains drawn from one sample of a study of CD8 T cells in ankylosing spondylitis. TCRdb used MiXCR to reprocess the 5' RACE reads, holding one entry per CDR3 protein. The sample shows 250,000 to 350,000 distinct CDR3 sequences, about 20% of them seen only once. Material for sequencing was blood, either unsorted or a sorted T cell fraction (not recorded which). These receptors all come from a male donor with ankylosing spondylitis or in good health (not recorded which). Each CDR3 is given with its conserved first and last residue. The order of the fields is J gene, D gene, V gene, CDR3 length, clone size, CDR3 protein, CDR3 DNA. D genes are given only for firm matches. Some rows mark clone size as missing; the rest say once, few, many or name a class of expanded clone.

>TRBJ2-5|NA|TRBV19|14|NA
CASSMIQMKETQYF
TGTGCCAGTAGTATGATACAGATGAAAGAGACCCAGTACTTC
>TRBJ1-5|TRBD1|TRBV5-5|15|NA
CASSLGDRDSQPQHF
TGTGCCAGCAGCTTAGGGGACAGGGATTCTCAGCCCCAGCATTTT
>TRBJ1-3|NA|TRBV10-3|15|many
CAISSGRVGGDTIYF
TGTGCCATCAGTTCTGGCAGGGTCGGAGGCGACACCATATATTTT
>TRBJ2-3|TRBD2|TRBV4-1|17|NA
CASSHLSGRAAPDTQYF
TGCGCCAGCAGCCACCTAAGCGGGAGGGCAGCCCCAGATACGCAGTATTTT
>TRBJ2-3|NA|TRBV27|13|NA
CASSNNRADTQYF
TGTGCCAGCAGCAACAACAGGGCAGATACGCAGTATTTT
>TRBJ2-2|TRBD1|TRBV12-3/TRBV12-4|15|NA
CASSAGTDNTGELFF
TGTGCCAGCAGTGCCGGGACAGACAACACCGGGGAGCTGTTTTTT
>TRBJ1-2|NA|TRBV14|14|NA
CASSRRGTNYGYTF
TGTGCCAGCAGCCGCAGGGGCACCAACTATGGCTACACCTTC
>TRBJ2-3|NA|TRBV9|15|NA
CASSYRDDRTDTQYF
TGTGCCAGCAGCTACCGGGACGATCGAACAGATACGCAGTATTTT
>TRBJ2-5|NA|TRBV7-7|15|few
CASSLDGGSGETQYF
TGTGCTAGCAGCTTAGACGGGGGCAGCGGAGAGACCCAGTACTTC
>TRBJ2-4|NA|TRBV6-1|13|NA
CASSRQASGIQYF
TGTGCCAGCAGTAGACAGGCTTCGGGCATTCAGTACTTC
>TRBJ2-1|TRBD2|TRBV29-1|16|few
CSVEQVSGRAGNEQFF
TGCAGCGTTGAACAGGTTAGCGGGAGGGCCGGCAATGAGCAGTTCTTC
>TRBJ2-3|NA|TRBV28|13|many
CASSLRGADTQYF
TGTGCCAGCAGTCTCAGGGGAGCAGATACGCAGTATTTT
>TRBJ2-1|TRBD2|TRBV9|15|few
CASSESGVSYNEQFF
TGTGCCAGCAGCGAGAGCGGGGTCTCCTACAATGAGCAGTTCTTC
>TRBJ1-1|TRBD1|TRBV6-5|15|many
CASSSRDRKNTEAFF
TGTGCCAGCAGTTCCCGGGACAGAAAGAACACTGAAGCTTTCTTT
>TRBJ2-1|TRBD2|TRBV18|15|NA
CASSDSGAAYNEQFF
TGTGCCAGCTCAGATAGCGGGGCCGCCTACAATGAGCAGTTCTTC
>TRBJ1-1|TRBD1|TRBV10-3|13|NA
CAIGGTGDTEAFF
TGTGCCATCGGAGGGACAGGGGACACTGAAGCTTTCTTT
>TRBJ2-3|TRBD1|TRBV6-5|15|few
CASSYSGQKTDTQYF
TGTGCCAGCAGTTACTCGGGACAGAAGACAGATACGCAGTATTTT
>TRBJ2-1|NA|TRBV7-8|13|NA
CASSLLGGGGQFF
TGTGCCAGCAGCCTCCTAGGTGGAGGAGGTCAGTTCTTC
>TRBJ1-3|NA|TRBV15|14|few
CATSRGTKGNTIYF
TGTGCCACCAGCAGAGGCACGAAAGGAAACACCATATATTTT
>TRBJ1-1|NA|TRBV6-6|13|NA
CVSKTTGNTEAFF
TGTGTCAGCAAAACGACAGGGAACACTGAAGCTTTCTTT
>TRBJ2-5|NA|TRBV6-6|12|many
CASSYPKETQYF
TGTGCCAGCAGTTACCCCAAAGAGACCCAGTACTTC
>TRBJ2-1|NA|TRBV5-1|18|NA
CASSWVLPRVGQYNEQFF
TGCGCCAGCAGCTGGGTGCTCCCACGAGTAGGACAATACAATGAGCAGTTCTTC
>TRBJ2-3|TRBD2|TRBV12-3/TRBV12-4|15|NA
CASSETGTSSDTQYF
TGTGCCAGCAGTGAAACCGGGACTAGCTCAGATACGCAGTATTTT
>TRBJ2-2|TRBD2|TRBV5-1|18|NA
CASSLRASGGPNTGELFF
TGCGCCAGCAGCTTGCGGGCTAGCGGGGGGCCGAACACCGGGGAGCTGTTTTTT
>TRBJ1-1|NA|TRBV15|15|many
CATSREGPRKAEAFF
TGTGCCACCAGCAGAGAGGGGCCCCGTAAAGCTGAAGCTTTCTTT
>TRBJ2-3|NA|TRBV12-3/TRBV12-4|16|NA
CASSLHGVLATDRQYF
TGTGCCAGCAGTTTGCATGGGGTCCTGGCCACAGATAGGCAGTATTTT
>TRBJ2-1|NA|TRBV20-1|15|few
CSARDITASVNEQFF
TGCAGTGCTAGAGATATAACGGCTAGCGTCAATGAGCAGTTCTTC
>TRBJ1-1|NA|TRBV12-3/TRBV12-4|13|NA
CASSFLGVTEAFF
TGTGCCAGCAGTTTCCTGGGGGTCACTGAAGCTTTCTTT
>TRBJ2-2|NA|TRBV5-1|15|NA
CASSPGRTNTGELFF
TGCGCCAGCAGCCCCGGCAGGACGAACACCGGGGAGCTGTTTTTT
>TRBJ1-1|NA|TRBV5-1|16|NA
CASSLDQRGRDTEAFF
TGCGCCAGCAGCTTGGACCAGCGGGGCAGGGACACTGAAGCTTTCTTT
>TRBJ2-3|NA|TRBV5-1|14|NA
CASSLEGAGDTQYF
TGCGCCAGCAGCTTGGAAGGGGCCGGAGATACGCAGTATTTT
>TRBJ2-1|TRBD2|TRBV2|16|NA
CASTLSSGGAKNEQFF
TGTGCCAGCACCCTCAGTAGCGGGGGGGCCAAAAATGAGCAGTTCTTC
>TRBJ1-4|TRBD1|TRBV10-3|14|few
CAIRAGTGDEKLFF
TGTGCCATCAGGGCCGGGACAGGGGATGAAAAACTGTTTTTT
>TRBJ2-2|NA|TRBV6-2/TRBV6-3|15|NA
CASSQFSAGTGELFF
TGTGCCAGCAGCCAATTCTCGGCGGGGACCGGGGAGCTGTTTTTT
>TRBJ2-3|NA|TRBV25-1|14|few
CASSPRRGADTQYF
TGTGCCAGCAGTCCTCGCAGGGGCGCAGATACGCAGTATTTT
>TRBJ2-5|NA|TRBV12-3/TRBV12-4|13|few
CASSINQGETQYF
TGTGCCAGCAGCATTAACCAAGGGGAGACCCAGTACTTC
>TRBJ1-2|NA|TRBV29-1|11|NA
CSVAAAYGYTF
TGCAGCGTTGCGGCAGCCTATGGCTACACCTTC
>TRBJ2-3|NA|TRBV28|14|few
CASSLAGTTDTQYF
TGTGCCAGCAGTTTAGCAGGGACCACAGATACGCAGTATTTT
>TRBJ1-1|TRBD1|TRBV6-1|16|few
CASSPPGQGRNTEAFF
TGTGCCAGCAGCCCCCCGGGACAGGGGAGAAACACTGAAGCTTTCTTT
>TRBJ1-3|NA|TRBV29-1|12|NA
CSVVGSGNTIYF
TGCAGCGTTGTGGGTTCAGGAAACACCATATATTTT
>TRBJ2-3|NA|TRBV5-1|15|NA
CASSLRGDFSDTQYF
TGCGCCAGCAGCTTGAGGGGAGACTTTTCAGATACGCAGTATTTT
>TRBJ1-3|NA|TRBV11-2|14|NA
CASSPWGGGNTIYF
TGTGCCAGCAGCCCTTGGGGCGGGGGAAACACCATATATTTT
>TRBJ2-2|TRBD2|TRBV12-3/TRBV12-4|14|many
CASSRGENTGELFF
TGTGCCAGCAGCCGGGGGGAGAACACCGGGGAGCTGTTTTTT
>TRBJ2-5|NA|TRBV7-3|16|few
CASSLNGGPSGETQYF
TGTGCCAGCAGCCTTAACGGGGGGCCAAGCGGGGAGACCCAGTACTTC